This T cell receptor (beta chain) was sequenced during a study of CD4 and CD8 cells across lung adenocarcinoma regions. TCRdb re-called the PCR reads through MiXCR, storing one row per CDR3 protein. This table has some 23,000 distinct CDR3 sequences, 50% appearing once. Donors had localized lung adenocarcinoma, a non-small cell lung cancer. The sequence was obtained from a male donor with lung adenocarcinoma. The CD4 and CD8 labels of this study may be unreliable. The sample taken for sequencing was CD8+ T cells from the center of a lung tumor.

The DNA for the CDR3 is TGCGCCAGCAGTGAGATGCGGAGCGGAGGGTTTCAGTACTTC. Translating gives CASSEMRSGGFQYF. This chain joins TRBV10-1 and TRBJ2-4; perhaps TRBD2 as D (6 bases). Germline V lookup: CDR1 WNHNN, CDR2 SYGVQD (reference sequence). V lost 2 bases and J 11 bases, leaving 16 bases between the germline ends. The CDR3 has 14 residues.